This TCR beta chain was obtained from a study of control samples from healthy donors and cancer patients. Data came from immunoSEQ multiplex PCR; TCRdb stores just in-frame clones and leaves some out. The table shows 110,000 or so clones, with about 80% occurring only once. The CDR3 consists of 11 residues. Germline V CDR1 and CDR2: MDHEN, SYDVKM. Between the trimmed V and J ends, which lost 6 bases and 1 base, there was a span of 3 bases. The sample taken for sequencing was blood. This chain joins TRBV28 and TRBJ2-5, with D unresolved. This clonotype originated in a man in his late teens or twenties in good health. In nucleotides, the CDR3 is TGTGCCAGCAGACTCCAAGAGACCCAGTACTTC. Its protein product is CASRLQETQYF.